Listed below are T cell receptor beta chains from one sample, sequenced in a study of CD8 T cells in Susac syndrome. MiXCR was run by TCRdb on the immunoSEQ multiplex PCR reads, yielding one entry per CDR3 protein. This repertoire shows around 200,000 distinct CDR3 sequences, approximately 95% found once; its top ten account for around 0.082%. The material sequenced was CD4+ T cells from PBMCs. These receptors all stem from a human donor with multiple sclerosis. The CDR3 runs from the conserved cysteine through the conserved F or W. The order of the fields is clone size, D gene, J gene, V gene, CDR3 protein. A D gene is named only where the DNA matches it firmly. Clone size is given for some rows only: seen once, a few or many times, or a class if the clone is expanded.

NA	NA	TRBJ1-1	TRBV29-1	CSVAHTGGTEAFF
once	TRBD1	TRBJ2-6	TRBV29-1	CSVRTGPGANVLTF
NA	TRBD1	TRBJ1-1	TRBV5-6	CASSLGEEAGQGLVSRKAFF
NA	NA	TRBJ1-2	TRBV20-1	CSARDQRRGSYGYTF
NA	TRBD1	TRBJ1-1	TRBV3-1	CASSQPPGQANTEAFF
NA	NA	TRBJ1-5	TRBV27	CATKGGSNQPQHF
NA	NA	TRBJ1-1	TRBV29-1	CSVEEERTKAFF
NA	TRBD1	TRBJ2-7	TRBV5-1	CASSYGGQGGEQYF
once	NA	TRBJ1-2	TRBV3-1	CASSGRDRRAYGYTF
NA	TRBD2	TRBJ2-1	TRBV9	CASSVGLAGNNEQFF
NA	NA	TRBJ2-1	TRBV6-5	CASSDGWEFF